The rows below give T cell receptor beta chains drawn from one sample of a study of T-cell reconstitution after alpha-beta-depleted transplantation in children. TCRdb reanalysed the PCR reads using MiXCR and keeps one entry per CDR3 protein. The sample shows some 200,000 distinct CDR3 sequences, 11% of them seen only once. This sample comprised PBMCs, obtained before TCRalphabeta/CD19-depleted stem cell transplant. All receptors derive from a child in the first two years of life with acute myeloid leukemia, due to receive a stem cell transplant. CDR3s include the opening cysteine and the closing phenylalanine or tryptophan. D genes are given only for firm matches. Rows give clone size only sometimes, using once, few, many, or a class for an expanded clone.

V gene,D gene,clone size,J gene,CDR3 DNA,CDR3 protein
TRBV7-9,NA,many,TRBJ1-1,TGTGCCAGCAGCTACGAGACTGAAGCTTTCTTT,CASSYETEAFF
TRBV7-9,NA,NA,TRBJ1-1,TGTGCCAGCAGCTCTTACCTAGAGGACACTGAAGCTTTCTTT,CASSSYLEDTEAFF
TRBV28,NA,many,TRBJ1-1,TGTGCCAGCAGTCCGCACGGGACGGGGAAGACTGAAGCTTTCTTT,CASSPHGTGKTEAFF
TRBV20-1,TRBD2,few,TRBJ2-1,TGCAGTGCTAGAGTTGGACTAGCGGGGGGTTTCTACAATGAGCAGTTCTTC,CSARVGLAGGFYNEQFF
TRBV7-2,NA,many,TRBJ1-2,TGTGCCAGCAGCTTAGAAGCAGACTACTATGGCTACACCTTC,CASSLEADYYGYTF
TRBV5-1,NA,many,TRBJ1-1,TGCGCCAGCAGCCCACGGCGGATACAACTGAACACTGAAGCTTTCTTT,CASSPRRIQLNTEAFF
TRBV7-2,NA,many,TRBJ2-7,TGTGCCAGCAGCTTCCTTTACTCCTACGAGCAGTACTTC,CASSFLYSYEQYF
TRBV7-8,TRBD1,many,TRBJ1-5,TGTGCCAGCAGTCCTTCCCCGGGACAGGTGTCTTATAGCAATCAGCCCCAGCATTTT,CASSPSPGQVSYSNQPQHF
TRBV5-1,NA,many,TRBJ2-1,TGCGCCAGCAGCTTTCGGGCGGTGAACAATGAGCAGTTCTTC,CASSFRAVNNEQFF
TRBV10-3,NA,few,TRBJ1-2,TGTGCCATCAGTGAGTGGGCCGGACAGACTGATGGCTACACCTTC,CAISEWAGQTDGYTF
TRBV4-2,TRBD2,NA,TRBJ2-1,TGTGCCAGCAGCAAACCGGGACTAGCGGGGCCCTTCTCCTACAATGAGCAGTTCTTC,CASSKPGLAGPFSYNEQFF
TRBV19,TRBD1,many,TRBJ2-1,TGTGCCAGTAGTCCACAGGGACAGCAAATCTCCTACAATGAGCAGTTCTTC,CASSPQGQQISYNEQFF
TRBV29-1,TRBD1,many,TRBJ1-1,TGCAGCGTAACTTCGTGGACAGGGTCCACTGAAGCTTTCTTT,CSVTSWTGSTEAFF
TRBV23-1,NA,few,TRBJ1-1,TGCGCCAGCAGGGCCCCTGAAGCTTTCTTT,CASRAPEAFF
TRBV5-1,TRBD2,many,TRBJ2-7,TGCGCCAGCAGCTTGGGGTCGGTGGTAGCGGGTCCCTCCTACGAGCAGTACTTC,CASSLGSVVAGPSYEQYF
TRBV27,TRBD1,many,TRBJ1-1,TGTGCCAGCAGTTTAGGGGGACAGGTGAATCTTGCTTTCTTT,CASSLGGQVNLAFF
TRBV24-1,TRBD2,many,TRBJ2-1,TGTGCCACCAGTGATGCTAGCGGGGGAGCCTACAATGAGCAGTTCTTC,CATSDASGGAYNEQFF
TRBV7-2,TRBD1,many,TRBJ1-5,TGTGCCAGCAGCTTTGCGGGACAGGGCAATCAGCCCCAGCATTTT,CASSFAGQGNQPQHF
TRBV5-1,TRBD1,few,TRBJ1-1,TGCGCCAGCAGCTTTTCGACAGGGGGCACTGAAGCTTTCTTT,CASSFSTGGTEAFF
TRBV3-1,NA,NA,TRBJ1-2,TGTGCCAGCAGCCACCGGGACGGTTATGGCTACACCTTC,CASSHRDGYGYTF
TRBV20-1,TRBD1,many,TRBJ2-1,TGCAGTGCTCCCCACCCGGGACAGGGCACCAATGAGCAGTTCTTC,CSAPHPGQGTNEQFF
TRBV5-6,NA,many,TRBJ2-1,TGTGCCAGCAGCTTTGTGAGGGCCATTTCAGATGAGCAGTTCTTC,CASSFVRAISDEQFF
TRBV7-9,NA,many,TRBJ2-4,TGTGCCAGCACCCCAATAGCCAAAAACATTCAGTACTTC,CASTPIAKNIQYF
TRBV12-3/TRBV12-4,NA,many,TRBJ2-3,TGTGCCAGCAAACCGGGGCCGGCCACAGATACGCAGTATTTT,CASKPGPATDTQYF
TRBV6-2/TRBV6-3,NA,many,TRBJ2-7,TGTGCCAGCAGTTACTCCGTCAGGGCCTACGAGCAGTACTTC,CASSYSVRAYEQYF
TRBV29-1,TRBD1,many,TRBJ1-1,TGCAGCGTTGAAGGCAGGACAGGGGACGTGAACACTGAAGCTTTCTTT,CSVEGRTGDVNTEAFF
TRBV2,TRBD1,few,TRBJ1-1,TGTGCCAGCCCCGTACAGGGGAAGGGATTGAGTGACACTGAAGCTTTCTTT,CASPVQGKGLSDTEAFF
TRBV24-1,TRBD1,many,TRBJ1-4,TGTGCCACCAGTGTCCCGACAGGGGAAGGTGAAAAACTGTTTTTT,CATSVPTGEGEKLFF
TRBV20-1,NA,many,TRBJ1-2,TGCAGTGCTAGAGATGGATCCGTTATCCAATTTAACTTC,CSARDGSVIQFNF
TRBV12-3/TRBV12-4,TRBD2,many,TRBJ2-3,TGTGCCAGCACCGAGCGGGGGGTCACAGATACGCAGTATTTT,CASTERGVTDTQYF
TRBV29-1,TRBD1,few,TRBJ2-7,TGCAGCGTCAAGCGGGGACAGGGCGACGAGCAGTACTTC,CSVKRGQGDEQYF
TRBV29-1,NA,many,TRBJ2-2,TGCAGCGTGATGAGATCACTTAACACCGGGGAGCTGTTTTTT,CSVMRSLNTGELFF
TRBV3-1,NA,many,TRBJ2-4,TGTGCCAGCAGCCAAGTTCGGCTGAACATTCAGTACTTC,CASSQVRLNIQYF
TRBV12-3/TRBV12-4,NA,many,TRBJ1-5,TGTGCCAGCAGATGGGGGTCGTGGCAGCCCCAGCATTTT,CASRWGSWQPQHF
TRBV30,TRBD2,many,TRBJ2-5,TGTGCCTGGTGGACTAGCGGGAGAGGAGAGACCCAGTACTTC,CAWWTSGRGETQYF